The clone carrying this TCR beta chain was detected only a few times. Its antigen is still unknown. The time point: sample taken at primary tumor resection. This sample was taken from a study of spatial heterogeneity in lung cancer. About the study: Matched bulk RNA-seq provided a T cell module score, and TCR transcript counts in tumor regions correlated strongly with it.

J gave up 4 bases and V 4 bases, and 6 bases lay outside the gene matches. The CDR3 has 15 amino acids. Germline CDR1 and CDR2: SGHRS and YFSETQ. TCRdb called the 5' RACE reads again in MiXCR, with one record for every CDR3 protein. The sample holds 18,000 or so distinct CDR3 sequences, more than 5.5% seen once. General study findings and limits: Tumor mutation count correlated with how many alpha and beta TCRs expanded intratumorally. Estimated coverage of tumor T cells was roughly 7% for alpha and approximately 13% for beta chains.

Sequenced here: lung tumor tissue, sampled at surgery. The chain has TRBV5-1 and TRBJ2-3; 10 bases fit TRBD2. The source of this sequence is a female donor with early-stage non-small cell lung cancer. The DNA for the CDR3 is TGCGCCAGCAGCCTCAAGCGGGGGGGCCCAGATACGCAGTATTTT. This encodes CASSLKRGGPDTQYF.